A single sample gave rise to the 22 T cell receptor beta chains below, sequenced in a study of T cells in Graves' hyperthyroidism and ophthalmopathy. Researchers amplified the TCR beta CDR3 regions from RNA transcripts. The HTBI primer set was used in a first-round RT-PCR of the TCR CDR3. Each CDR3 protein is one row after TCRdb ran MiXCR on the multiplex PCR reads. Of 400,000 to 550,000 distinct CDR3 sequences listed, about 15% were seen once; the top ten hold around 17%. Sequenced material: blood. These receptors all stem from a woman between 18 and 30 years old with Graves' hyperthyroidism.

This clonotype was seen many times. The rearrangement links TRBV10-3 to TRBJ2-3; 8 bases are a match to TRBD1. The CDR3 length is 16 residues. Looked up from germline, CDR1 is ENHRY and CDR2 is SYGVKD. Trimming removed 4 bases from V and 0 bases from J; junction bases left unmatched: 6. The CDR3 here is CAISAPGQESTDTQYF. The CDR3 nucleotides are TGTGCCATCAGTGCCCCGGGACAGGAAAGCACAGATACGCAGTATTTT.

This chain joins TRBV27 and TRBJ2-7; a possible D gene is TRBD2 (5 bases). The germline V and J ends were trimmed by 4 bases and 5 bases, with 12 bases remaining between them. This CDR3 comprises 13 residues. Germline V lookup: CDR1 MNHEY, CDR2 SMNVEV (reference sequence). For the CDR3, the DNA is TGTGCCAGCAGTTCAAAGGAGAGGGACGAGCAGTACTTC. The encoded protein is CASSSKERDEQYF.

In its sample, this clonotype was seen many times. This sequence joins TRBV12-3 or TRBV12-4 and TRBJ2-1; perhaps D is TRBD1 or TRBD2 (6 bases each). This CDR3 has 13 amino acids. Between the trimmed V and J ends, which lost 5 bases and 10 bases, there was a span of 15 bases. CDR3 region: CASSPRGGGEQFF. The CDR3 nucleotides read TGTGCCAGCAGTCCCAGGGGTGGGGGGGAGCAGTTCTTC.

This clonotype came up a few times. This rearrangement joins TRBV10-2 to TRBJ2-1; 9 bases match TRBD2. The ends lost 6 bases at V and 3 bases at J; junction bases unmatched: 6. Germline CDR1 is WSHSY and CDR2 is SAAADI. The length of the CDR3 is 15 residues. The CDR3 nucleotides read TGCGCCAGCAGGTTAGCGGGAGCAAACTACAATGAGCAGTTCTTC. It yields the protein CASRLAGANYNEQFF.

Notes on this clonotype: A much bigger clone sits one base away, suggesting this may be a read error. The chain carries TRBV18 and TRBJ1-2; no firm D call. This CDR3 has 15 amino acids. Germline values: CDR1 KGHSH, CDR2 LQKENI. Trimming removed 3 bases at V and 4 bases at J, with 15 bases between. CDR3 residues: CASSPPLSRSYGYTF. CDR3 DNA sequence: TGTGCCAGCTCACCCCCACTCTCCCGGAGCTATGGCTACACCTTC.

This clonotype was seen repeatedly, ten times or more. The gene calls are TRBV7-9 and TRBJ2-1; 9 positions match TRBD2. The germline V gene encodes CDR1 SEHNR and CDR2 FQNEAQ (reference sequence). V shed 8 bases and J 7 bases; nucleotides not matched to a gene: 15. The CDR3 consists of 16 residues. The DNA for the CDR3 is TGTGCCAGCCTCCTTGGGGGACTAGCATTAGAGAATGAGCAGTTCTTC. Translated, it gives CASLLGGLALENEQFF.

This clonotype was recorded at least ten times. The gene calls are TRBV12-3 or TRBV12-4 and TRBJ1-2; D perhaps matches TRBD1 (6 bases). V shed 10 bases and J shed 6 bases, with 12 bases lying between them. This CDR3 has 11 amino acids. The CDR3, as DNA: TGTGCCACCCTGGGACACCATGGCTACACCTTC. Residues: CATLGHHGYTF.

This clonotype showed up just a few times. This chain links TRBV12-3 or TRBV12-4 with TRBJ1-2, with a tentative D call TRBD1 (6 bases). This CDR3 is built from 14 residues. Trimming stripped 7 bases from V and 8 bases from J, with 20 bases between. The CDR3 sequence: CASTPGQHLSGYTF. In DNA form, the CDR3 reads TGTGCCAGCACTCCGGGACAACATTTATCAGGCTACACCTTC.

In its sample, this clonotype was seen many times. The V and J genes are TRBV6-1 and TRBJ1-2; no reliable D call. In germline, CDR1 is MNHNS, CDR2 SASEGT. V lost 6 bases, J lost 4 bases, and 12 bases lay in between. The CDR3 is 13 residues long. The CDR3 DNA reads as TGTGCCAGCAGATCGACGCAGACCTATGGCTACACCTTC. Translated: CASRSTQTYGYTF.

This clonotype was seen ten or more times. This sequence joins TRBV14 and TRBJ1-6; D unclear. Deletions cut 1 base from V and 9 bases from J, with 7 bases between. This CDR3 has 13 residues. Germline-derived CDR1 and CDR2 are SGHDN and FVKESK. CDR3 in amino acids: CASSQVSGSPLHF. The DNA for the CDR3 is TGTGCCAGCAGCCAAGTATCGGGTTCACCCCTCCACTTT.

The table lists this clonotype with a few counts. This chain's CDR3 is CASSQLAAKETQYF. Written as DNA, the CDR3 is TGTGCCAGCAGCCAACTAGCGGCCAAAGAGACCCAGTACTTC. This rearrangement joins TRBV12-3 or TRBV12-4 to TRBJ2-5; 8 positions agree with TRBD2. The CDR3 is 14 amino acids. V gave up 6 bases and J gave up 3 bases; unmatched junction bases: 6.

This clonotype showed up many times. The CDR3 sequence: CASSSTQGDGANEKLFF. Here the CDR3 DNA reads TGTGCCAGCAGCTCCACACAGGGGGATGGAGCTAATGAAAAACTGTTTTTT. The V gene is TRBV11-2, the J gene TRBJ1-4; 8 nucleotides align to TRBD1. Germline V gives CDR1 SGHAT, CDR2 FQNNGV. Losses at the gene ends were 4 bases for V and 3 bases for J; bases not matched to a gene: 10. There are 17 residues in the CDR3.

The genes are TRBV2 and TRBJ2-7; 10 bases are a match to TRBD1. This CDR3 is 15 amino acids long. The V gene end was trimmed by 6 bases and the J gene end by 6 bases; junction bases not matched to a gene: 11. The germline V gene has CDR1 SNHLY and CDR2 FYNNEI. This CDR3 reads CASRAPGQGYSEQYF. CDR3 DNA: TGTGCCAGCAGAGCTCCGGGACAGGGGTACTCCGAGCAGTACTTC.

This clonotype was observed many times. The rearrangement uses TRBV30 and TRBJ2-5; D gene unclear. Trimming shortened V by 3 bases and J by 4 bases, and 12 bases separated the two germline ends. Looked up from germline, CDR1 is GTSNPN and CDR2 is SVGIG (reference sequence). This CDR3 comprises 13 residues. CDR3 nucleotide sequence: TGTGCCTGGAGAGGTAGACCGAGAGAGACCCAGTACTTC. Amino acid sequence: CAWRGRPRETQYF.

This clonotype has at least ten counts. The CDR3 here is CASSEIAGGAENIQYF. The CDR3 DNA reads TGTGCCAGCAGTGAAATTGCGGGGGGCGCGGAAAACATTCAGTACTTC. The chain carries TRBV6-1 and TRBJ2-4, with 8 nucleotides matching TRBD2. The CDR3 runs 16 residues. The germline CDR1 and CDR2 sequences are MNHNS and SASEGT. V lost 2 bases and J lost 5; bases outside the gene matches: 8.

This chain joins TRBV14 and TRBJ1-2; a possible D gene is TRBD1 (5 bases). CDR1 and CDR2 from the germline V gene are SGHDN and FVKESK. With 8 bases removed from V and 8 bases from J, the gap between germline ends came to 21 bases. This CDR3 is built from 14 residues. CDR3 amino acids: CASQPLGDLEGYTF. The DNA of the CDR3 is TGTGCCAGCCAGCCTCTAGGGGACTTGGAAGGCTACACCTTC.

This clonotype was seen at least ten times. The rearrangement joins TRBV19 to TRBJ1-1; no reliable D call. The CDR3 sequence is 15 residues long. Germline CDR1 is LNHDA and CDR2 is SQIVND (reference sequence). Trimming cost V 5 bases and J 1 base, with 14 bases left between them. CDR3 amino acids: CASSPAGVANTEAFF. In DNA form, the CDR3 reads TGTGCCAGTAGTCCCGCCGGGGTGGCGAACACTGAAGCTTTCTTT.

Only a few counts were recorded for this clonotype. The chain couples TRBV6-1 to TRBJ2-7; D remains ambiguous. The CDR3 totals 13 residues. Germline loops: CDR1 MNHNS, CDR2 SASEGT. Trimming shortened V by 5 bases and J by 5 bases, and 13 bases separated the two germline ends. The CDR3 is CASSPGPRDEQYV. CDR3 bases: TGTGCCAGCAGTCCCGGCCCCCGGGACGAGCAGTACGTC.

The rearrangement links TRBV7-7 to TRBJ2-2; 10 bases are shared with TRBD2. The V gene end was trimmed by 4 bases and the J gene end by 6 bases; junction bases not matched to a gene: 8. The CDR3 loop spans 16 amino acids. Germline V lookup: CDR1 SSHAT, CDR2 FNYEAQ (reference sequence). Written as DNA, the CDR3 is TGTGCCAGCAGCTCCTTAGCGGGAGGTGGGGCCGGGGAGCTGTTTTTT. Amino acid sequence: CASSSLAGGGAGELFF.

This clonotype was detected ten times or more. The CDR3 DNA reads TGTGCCAGCAGTACCCCGGGACAGGGGGCTTCGTATGGCTACACCTTC. This codes for CASSTPGQGASYGYTF. The rearrangement joins TRBV6-1 to TRBJ1-2, with TRBD1 matching over 12 bases. This CDR3 has 16 amino acids. Germline V gives CDR1 MNHNS, CDR2 SASEGT. V shed 5 bases and J 5 bases; nucleotides not matched to a gene: 9.

In this sample, this clonotype turned up a few times. The CDR3 reads CASSLNPGQVTYGYTF. The CDR3 bases are TGTGCCAGCAGCTTAAACCCCGGACAGGTGACATATGGCTACACCTTC. The V and J genes are TRBV7-3 and TRBJ1-2; TRBD1 agrees at 7 bases. In germline, CDR1 is SGHTA, CDR2 FQGTGA. V trimming: 1 base; J trimming: 5 bases; junction bases outside the gene matches: 10. The CDR3 covers 16 residues.

This clonotype appeared a few times. This sequence may be a read error, since a much larger clone differs from it by one base. V gene TRBV14 combines with J gene TRBJ2-7; no firm D call. The CDR3 runs 11 residues. Germline V lookup: CDR1 SGHDN, CDR2 FVKESK. The CDR3 DNA is TGTGCCAACAGCCACTCCTACGAGCAGTACTTC. Its translation is CANSHSYEQYF.